Here is one T cell receptor (beta chain) with its context. Assay used: immunoSEQ multiplex PCR; TCRdb lists only in-frame clones, some missing. This sample has some 210,000 clones, with around 89% found just once. The sample belongs to a study of blood T cell repertoires in COVID-19. Germline CDR1 and CDR2: LGHDT and YNNKEL (reference sequence). The ends were cut back, 1 base at V and 0 bases at J, with 13 bases in the middle. This CDR3 has 16 amino acids. This clonotype originated in a woman in her 40s with acute or convalescent COVID-19. This sequence joins TRBV3-1 (or the pseudogene TRBV3-2) and TRBJ2-7, with D hard to call. Material: peripheral blood. In nucleotides, the CDR3 is TGTGCCAGCAGCCAAGTAAGCCATCATAGCTCCTACGAGCAGTACGTC. Amino acid sequence: CASSQVSHHSSYEQYV.